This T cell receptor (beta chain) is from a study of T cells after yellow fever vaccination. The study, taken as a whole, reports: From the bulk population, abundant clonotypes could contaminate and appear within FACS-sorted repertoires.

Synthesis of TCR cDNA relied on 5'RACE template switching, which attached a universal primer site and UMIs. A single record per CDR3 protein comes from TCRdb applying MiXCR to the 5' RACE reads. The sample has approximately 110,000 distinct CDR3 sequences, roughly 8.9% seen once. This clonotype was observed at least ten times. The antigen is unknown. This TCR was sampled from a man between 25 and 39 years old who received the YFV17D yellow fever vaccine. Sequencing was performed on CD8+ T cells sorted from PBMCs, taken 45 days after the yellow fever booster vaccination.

The CDR3 reads CSAWEGLQETQYF. The CDR3 nucleotides read TGCAGTGCCTGGGAGGGGTTACAAGAGACCCAGTACTTC. The V call is TRBV20-1, the J call TRBJ2-5; 7 bases match TRBD2. The V and J ends lost 6 bases and 2 bases, in that order; junction bases with no gene match: 6. CDR1 and CDR2 (germline): DFQATT, SNEGSKA (reference sequence). The CDR3 covers 13 residues.